This entry is about one T cell receptor beta chain. The antigen is not known. One end of the junction varies from germline; a read error may be responsible. Germline V gene lookup returns CDR1 SGHVS and CDR2 FQNEAQ. This CDR3 is built from 13 residues. In the authors' workflow: CDR3 was compared across clinicopathological groups, and the resulting differences were used to build a distant-metastasis classifier for papillary thyroid cancer. TCRdb reprocessed the PCR reads using MiXCR. In this record, the V and J calls reflect TCRdb's handling and not the investigators' own analysis. There are about 21,000 clones in the sample; 25% to 30% occur only once, and under 25% lies in the top ten. The data were obtained in a study of metastatic and nonmetastatic thyroid tumors. Study-level background: Repertoires of blood and of tissue (tumor or nodule) from malignant and benign thyroid patients were compared.

All patients were treatment-naive before thyroid surgery. General study points: Significantly higher TCR beta diversity was reportedly seen in malignant thyroid tumors than benign nodules, in blood and tumor.

The sequenced material came from blood. The origin of this receptor is a female donor with papillary thyroid cancer or a benign thyroid nodule (not recorded which). Some clones in this sample may be carry-over from other donors' samples. The chain employs TRBV7-8 and TRBJ2-1; 7 nucleotides align to TRBD2. CDR3 bases: TGTGCGAGCAGATTTGTAGCGGGCTACGAGCTTTTCTTC. It specifies CASRFVAGYELFF.